Here is one T cell receptor (beta chain) with its context. Seattle cases were enrolled at active infection and followed longitudinally. These data are taken from a study of blood T cell repertoires in COVID-19. Study overall: The United States, Italy and Spain were the sources of the acute and convalescent COVID-19 samples. T cells, B-cell-depleted T cells, or PBMCs supplied cDNA or gDNA.

Under the authors' procedure: Estimated nucleated cell counts came from reference gene primer amplification. Repertoires were generated with immunoSEQ multiplex PCR, while TCRdb's copy carries only in-frame clones and drops some. V, J and clone size were drawn from that table, and D and trimming were deduced from the DNA. The sample lists around 190,000 clones, under 85% occurring once. Trimming at V came to 5 bases and at J to 3 bases, leaving 2 bases not matched to a gene. The germline V gene has CDR1 SEHNR and CDR2 FQNEAQ (reference sequence). CDR3 length: 14 amino acids. The TCR originated in a woman in her 70s with COVID-19, enrolled during active disease. The source material was peripheral blood. This chain joins TRBV7-9 and TRBJ2-1; 9 bases are shared with TRBD2. The CDR3 nucleotides read TGTGCCAGCAGCCTGACTAGCGGCTACAATGAGCAGTTCTTC. Translating it yields CASSLTSGYNEQFF.